The sequence of this T cell receptor beta chain was determined in a study of blood T cell repertoires in COVID-19. In the study overall: There were acute and convalescent COVID-19 samples, and they came from the United States, Italy and Spain. From T cells, B-cell-depleted T cells, or PBMCs came the material, which was cDNA or gDNA.

Assay: immunoSEQ multiplex PCR; the TCRdb copy retains only in-frame clones and omits some. This sample has about 230,000 clones, with 75% to 90% found just once. Germline CDR1 and CDR2: MDHEN and SYDVKM. V lost 2 bases, J lost 5 bases, and 7 bases lay in between. This CDR3 is 12 amino acids long. This receptor was identified in a woman aged 70-85 years with active or convalescent COVID-19. The sequenced sample consisted of peripheral blood. This chain uses TRBV28 with TRBJ2-7; no clear D. The CDR3 here is CASSLRVNEQYF. The CDR3 DNA is TGTGCCAGCAGTTTAAGAGTCAACGAGCAGTACTTC. Together with reference TRBV28 and TRBJ2-7, the CDR3 gives the full variable domain: DVKVTQSSRYLVKRTGEKVFLECVQDMDHENMFWYRQDPGLGLRLIYFSYDVKMKEKGDIPEGYSVSREKKERFSLILESASTNQTSMYLCASSLRVNEQYFGPGTRLTVT.